Following are 5 T cell receptor beta chains from one sample sequenced in a study of blood T cell repertoires in COVID-19. TCRdb's table, derived via immunoSEQ multiplex PCR, lists solely in-frame clones and lacks some. The profile shows about 100,000 clones, 75% to 90% of them singletons. Sequenced material: peripheral blood. Every receptor here comes from a man aged 60 to 69 with acute or convalescent COVID-19.

The chain combines TRBV19 with TRBJ2-2; a possible D gene is TRBD1 (5 bases). The CDR3 consists of 15 residues. The germline V gene has CDR1 LNHDA and CDR2 SQIVND (reference sequence). Trimming shortened V by 3 bases and J by 4 bases, and 12 bases separated the two germline ends. CDR3 coding DNA: TGTGCCAGTAGTATGGACATGACCGGCACCGGGGAGCTGTTTTTT. Its protein is CASSMDMTGTGELFF.

This sequence joins TRBV5-1 and TRBJ2-3, with a tentative D call TRBD1 (6 bases). Trimming removed 4 bases at V and 3 bases at J, with 12 bases between. The germline CDR1 and CDR2 sequences are SGHRS and YFSETQ. This CDR3 contains 14 residues. The CDR3 sequence is CASSIQGRTDTQYF. For the CDR3, the DNA is TGCGCCAGCAGCATTCAGGGGCGGACAGATACGCAGTATTTT.

This sequence joins TRBV6-2 or TRBV6-3 and TRBJ2-3; D is possibly TRBD1 (5 bases). V gave up 4 bases and J gave up 6 bases, with 11 bases separating them. The CDR3 runs to 13 residues. Germline values: CDR1 MNHEY, CDR2 SVGEGT. The CDR3 region is CASSSQGTDTQYF. CDR3 nucleotide sequence: TGTGCCAGCAGTTCCCAGGGAACTGATACGCAGTATTTT.

The rearrangement uses TRBV6-1 and TRBJ2-7; 12 positions agree with TRBD1. The CDR3 totals 16 residues. In germline, CDR1 is MNHNS, CDR2 SASEGT. J gave up 2 bases and V 2 bases, and 4 bases lay outside the gene matches. CDR3 residues: CASSEIGTGGPYEQYV. DNA for the CDR3: TGTGCCAGCAGTGAAATAGGGACAGGGGGCCCCTACGAGCAGTACGTC.

This chain links TRBV3-1 (or the pseudogene TRBV3-2) with TRBJ1-4; 7 positions agree with TRBD1. Germline CDR1 reads LGHDT; CDR2 reads YNNKEL (reference sequence). This CDR3 spans 14 amino acids. The junction had 9 bases not matched to a gene; V was cut back by 6 bases and J by 8 bases. Written as DNA, the CDR3 is TGTGCCAGCAGAAACAGGGGAGTAGGGGAAAAACTGTTTTTT. Its protein is CASRNRGVGEKLFF.